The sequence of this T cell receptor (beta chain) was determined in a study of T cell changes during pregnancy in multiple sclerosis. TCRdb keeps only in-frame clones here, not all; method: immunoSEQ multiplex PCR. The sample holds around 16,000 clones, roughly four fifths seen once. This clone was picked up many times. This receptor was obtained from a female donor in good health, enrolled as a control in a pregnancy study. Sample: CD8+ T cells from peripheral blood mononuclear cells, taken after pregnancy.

CDR3 nucleotides: TGTGCCAGCACCATTGGGGGACAGGGGGCCGGAGAGACCCAGTACTTC. Translating it yields CASTIGGQGAGETQYF. This rearrangement joins TRBV28 to TRBJ2-5, with TRBD1 matching 12 bases. This CDR3 is 16 amino acids long. Looked up from germline, CDR1 is MDHEN and CDR2 is SYDVKM. V lost 7 bases, J lost 4 bases, and 10 bases stayed unmatched.